Here is one T cell receptor (beta chain) with its context. Its antigen is not known. This sample is drawn from a study of shared clonotypes between healthy human individuals. General study findings and limits: Investigators expected sequencing depth to affect clonotype sharing among donors.

Naive CD45RA+ and memory CD45RA-negative subsets were split from CD4+ cells. Over several immunoSEQ plates, each subset's genomic DNA was distributed in even portions. Sequencing used immunoSEQ multiplex PCR; TCRdb keeps in-frame clones, though not all of them. This table holds approximately 640,000 clones, more than 70% found once. Material: memory CD4+ T cells sorted from blood. Subset indicated: CD45RA-negative fraction. This clonotype originated in a woman aged 30 to 39 in good health.

The CDR3 DNA reads as TGTGCCAGCAGCACTAGCAGGGGGGCATTAGAGGGCAACTATGGCTACACCTTC. Protein sequence: CASSTSRGALEGNYGYTF. This chain connects TRBV7-8 to TRBJ1-2, with 7 positions matching TRBD1. This CDR3 has 18 amino acids. The germline V gene has CDR1 SGHVS and CDR2 FQNEAQ. With V trimmed by 5 bases and J by 2 bases, 17 bases remained unmatched.